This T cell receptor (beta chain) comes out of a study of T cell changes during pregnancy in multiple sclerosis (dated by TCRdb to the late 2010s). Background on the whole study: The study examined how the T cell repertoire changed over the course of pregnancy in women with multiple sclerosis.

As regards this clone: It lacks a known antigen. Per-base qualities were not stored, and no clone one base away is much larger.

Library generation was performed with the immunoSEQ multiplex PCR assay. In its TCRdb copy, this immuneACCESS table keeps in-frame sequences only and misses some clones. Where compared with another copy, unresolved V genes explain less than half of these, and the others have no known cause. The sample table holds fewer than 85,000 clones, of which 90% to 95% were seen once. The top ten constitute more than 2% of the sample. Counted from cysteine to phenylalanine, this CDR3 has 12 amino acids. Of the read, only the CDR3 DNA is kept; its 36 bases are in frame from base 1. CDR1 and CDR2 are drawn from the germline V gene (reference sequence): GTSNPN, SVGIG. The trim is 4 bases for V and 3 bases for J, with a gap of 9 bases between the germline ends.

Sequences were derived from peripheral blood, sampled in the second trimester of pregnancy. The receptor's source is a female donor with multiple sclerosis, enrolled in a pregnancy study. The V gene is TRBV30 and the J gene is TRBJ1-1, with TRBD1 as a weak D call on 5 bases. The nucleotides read TGTGCCTGGAACCAGGGCCACACTGAAGCTTTCTTT. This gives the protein CAWNQGHTEAFF.